The subject of this entry is one T cell receptor (beta chain). Its target is not known. Trimming took off 0 bases at V and 1 base at J, with 13 bases between the two ends. The germline V gene has CDR1 MRHNA and CDR2 SNTAGT. This CDR3 spans 17 amino acids. PCR used 60 Vbeta primers and 13 Jbeta primers. Method: immunoSEQ multiplex PCR; TCRdb's copy keeps in-frame clones and lacks some. The sample records roughly 280,000 clones, under 80% being singletons. This sample was included in a study of cytomegalovirus exposure and HLA in healthy donors. The study's findings and limits: Exclusion applied to some V segments, including TRBV6-2 and TRBV6-3, as they were indistinguishable.

The sequence was obtained from a female donor in good health and CMV-seronegative. This chain connects TRBV6-4 to TRBJ2-1, with D possibly matching TRBD2 (5 bases). The specimen was PBMCs. The CDR3 protein is CASSDSRASDSYNEQFF. Here the CDR3 DNA reads TGTGCCAGCAGTGACTCGAGGGCGTCAGATTCCTACAATGAGCAGTTCTTC.